Sequencing of this T cell receptor (beta chain) was carried out in a study of blood T cell repertoires in COVID-19. Study in general: Acute and convalescent COVID-19 specimens originated in the United States, Italy and Spain.

The data were produced by immunoSEQ multiplex PCR, yet TCRdb's version contains in-frame clones alone and is incomplete. This sample yields under 250,000 clones, of which 65% to 85% are seen a single time; about 4.5% belongs to the top ten. Germline V lookup: CDR1 SGHTA, CDR2 FQGNSA. With 1 base clipped from V and 4 bases from J, the junction kept 2 bases outside the gene matches. This CDR3 is 15 amino acids long. The specimen sequenced was peripheral blood. The TCR originated in a man over 45 with active or convalescent COVID-19. V gene TRBV7-2 combines with J gene TRBJ2-1; 9 bases line up with TRBD2. CDR3 residues: CASSLEGLAYNEQFF. DNA for the CDR3: TGTGCCAGCAGCTTAGAGGGACTAGCTTACAATGAGCAGTTCTTC.